This T cell receptor (beta chain) was observed in a study of blood T cell repertoires in COVID-19. Study summary: COVID-19 samples from acute and convalescent phases originated in the United States, Italy and Spain. PBMCs, B-cell-depleted T cells, or T cells provided the cDNA or gDNA that made up the material.

Authors' methods: It was from reference gene primer amplification that nucleated cell counts were estimated. TCRdb keeps only in-frame clones here, not all; method: immunoSEQ multiplex PCR. V, J and clone size were drawn from that table, and D and trimming were deduced from the DNA. The sample carries 250,000 to 300,000 clones, roughly 90% recorded once. Seattle enrolled patients during active infection and tracked them longitudinally. The germline gives CDR1 MDHEN, CDR2 SYDVKM. The V end lost 8 bases, the J end lost 4 bases, and 6 bases lay between the germline ends. This CDR3 is built from 11 residues.

The V call is TRBV28, the J call TRBJ1-3; D call uncertain. What was sequenced was peripheral blood. The receptor's source is a woman in her twenties or thirties with COVID-19, enrolled during active disease. CDR3 region: CASLSGNTIYF. The DNA of the CDR3 is TGTGCCAGCCTCTCCGGAAACACCATATATTTT.